The 21 T cell receptor beta chains listed next were all sequenced from one sample in a study of patients and donors after allogeneic stem cell transplantation. Using its own MiXCR run on the RT-PCR reads, TCRdb lists one record per CDR3 protein. The data hold 800,000 to 1,000,000 distinct CDR3 sequences, with about a sixth observed a single time. The sample comprised blood, either unsorted or a sorted T cell fraction (not recorded which). The receptors were gathered from a human donor who was either an allogeneic HSCT recipient or a stem cell or donor lymphocyte infusion donor (not recorded which). It is not recorded whose cells these are; they may come from a transplant donor.

This sequence joins TRBV14 and TRBJ2-1; D gene ambiguous. V dropped 3 bases and J dropped 4 bases, with 19 bases sitting between them. Germline CDR1 reads SGHDN; CDR2 reads FVKESK. This CDR3 is built from 17 residues. This chain's CDR3 is CASSHAAAALPYNEQFF. The CDR3 nucleotides are TGTGCCAGCAGCCACGCTGCAGCAGCCCTACCTTACAATGAGCAGTTCTTC.

This clonotype was picked up a small number of times. The chain carries TRBV11-1 and TRBJ2-7, with D maybe TRBD1 (6 bases). CDR3 length equals 16 residues. Trimming stripped 1 base from V and 3 bases from J, with 16 bases between. Germline-derived CDR1 and CDR2 are SGHAT and FQDESV (reference sequence). The DNA for the CDR3 is TGTGCCAGCAGCTTAGAAGACAGGCTTGGGAGCTACGAGCAGTACTTC. It translates to CASSLEDRLGSYEQYF.

This clonotype was seen a few times. The CDR3 bases are TGTGCCAGCACTTCCGGGACAGGGGATGAGCAGTTCTTC. Amino acids: CASTSGTGDEQFF. The rearrangement uses TRBV21-1 and TRBJ2-1; the D call of TRBD1 is as the table states it, not checked on the DNA. TRBV21-1 is a recognized pseudogene. The CDR3 is 13 residues long.

This clonotype has a handful of counts. The genes are TRBV2 and TRBJ2-1; D possibly matches TRBD1 or TRBD2 (5 bases each). The CDR3 is 11 residues long. The V and J ends lost 8 bases and 10 bases respectively, with 12 bases between them. The V gene's germline CDR1 is SNHLY and CDR2 FYNNEI. The CDR3 DNA reads as TGTGCCAGCGGGGACGGGTTCGAGCAGTTCTTC. It yields the protein CASGDGFEQFF.

There are a few counts of this clonotype. The V gene is TRBV5-1, the J gene TRBJ1-3, with 7 bases aligning to TRBD1. Unmatched junction bases numbered 4, after V lost 0 bases and J lost 4 bases. The CDR3 is made up of 15 amino acids. The germline V gene encodes CDR1 SGHRS and CDR2 YFSETQ. The CDR3 region has the DNA TGCGCCAGCAGCTTGGATTCAGGGGGGGGAAACACCATATATTTT. Amino acids: CASSLDSGGGNTIYF.

On this clonotype: A junction boundary mismatches the germline segment, possibly from a read error. J is TRBJ2-7 and V is TRBV25-1; tentative D call: TRBD1 (6 bases). CDR1 MGHDK and CDR2 SYGVNS come from the germline V gene. This CDR3 is 9 amino acids long. CDR3 in DNA: TGTGCCAGCAGTGGAAGGACAGATTTC. This gives the protein CASSGRTDF.

Ten or more counts support this clonotype. CDR3 sequence reads: CASRPGQGRRQPQHF. The CDR3 DNA reads as TGTGCCAGCAGACCGGGACAGGGTCGACGTCAGCCCCAGCATTTT. This chain uses TRBV12-3 or TRBV12-4 with TRBJ1-5; 9 nucleotides agree with TRBD1. Trimming at V came to 6 bases and at J to 6 bases, leaving 9 bases not matched to a gene. The CDR3 sequence is 15 residues long.

This clonotype was recorded a few times. This chain connects TRBV11-2 to TRBJ2-2; 7 positions agree with TRBD1. The CDR3 is made up of 16 amino acids. Germline CDR1 and CDR2: SGHAT and FQNNGV. J lost 5 bases, V lost 5 bases, and 11 bases had no gene match. The CDR3 loop is CASSRLQGKRTGELFF. In DNA, the CDR3 is TGTGCCAGCAGCCGATTACAGGGGAAAAGGACCGGGGAGCTGTTTTTT. Full variable domain (missing parts from reference TRBV11-2 and TRBJ2-2): EAGVAQSPRYKIIEKRQSVAFWCNPISGHATLYWYQQILGQGPKLLIQFQNNGVVDDSQLPKDRFSAERLKGVDSTLKIQPAKLEDSAVYLCASSRLQGKRTGELFFGEGSRLTVL.

A single count supports this clonotype. The genes are TRBV6-1 and TRBJ2-1; TRBD1 aligns across 10 bases. The trim removed 6 bases at V and 8 bases at J, leaving 7 bases unmatched. Germline CDR1 and CDR2: MNHNS and SASEGT. The CDR3 consists of 14 residues. The CDR3 nucleotides read TGTGCCAGCAGCCCCGGGACAGGGGTCTATGAGCAGTTCTTC. This translates into CASSPGTGVYEQFF.

The chain employs TRBV4-3 and TRBJ2-7; TRBD1 agrees at 8 bases. CDR1 and CDR2 from the germline V gene are LGHNA and YSLEER. Trimming cost V 1 base and J 7 bases; bases outside gene matches: 6. This CDR3 has 14 residues. CDR3 loop: CASSQGTGSGEQYF. The CDR3 DNA reads TGCGCCAGCAGCCAAGGGACAGGGTCTGGGGAGCAGTACTTC.

This clonotype was seen only a few times. The V call is TRBV7-9, the J call TRBJ2-5; 8 bases line up with TRBD1. Germline loops: CDR1 SEHNR, CDR2 FQNEAQ (reference sequence). The CDR3 length is 16 residues. With 2 bases clipped from V and 2 bases from J, the junction kept 7 bases outside the gene matches. The CDR3 coding sequence is TGTGCCAGCAGCTTACTACGGACAGGGTCGCAAGAGACCCAGTACTTC. Protein sequence: CASSLLRTGSQETQYF.

This clonotype was seen a few times. The rearrangement joins TRBV7-9 to TRBJ1-5; D may be TRBD1 (5 bases). This CDR3 is 15 amino acids long. Germline loops: CDR1 SEHNR, CDR2 FQNEAQ (reference sequence). The ends were cut back, 4 bases at V and 9 bases at J, with 19 bases in the middle. CDR3 bases: TGTGCCAGCAGCTCCACCCGGGAGGTTAGGGGGCCCCAGCATTTT. As protein: CASSSTREVRGPQHF.

The chain employs TRBV6-2 or TRBV6-3 and TRBJ2-7; tentatively, D is TRBD2 (5 bases). V lost 7 bases and J lost 7, with 17 bases in between. The CDR3 has 13 residues. Germline V CDR1 and CDR2: MNHEY, SVGEGT. This chain's CDR3 is CASKSGYGGEQYF. CDR3 DNA sequence: TGTGCCAGCAAATCTGGCTATGGAGGAGAGCAGTACTTC.

This clonotype showed up just a few times. This chain links TRBV5-1 with TRBJ2-5, with D possibly being TRBD2 (6 bases). Trimming cost V 0 bases and J 4 bases, with 13 bases left between them. Germline CDR1 is SGHRS and CDR2 is YFSETQ. The CDR3 has 15 amino acids. The CDR3 reads CASSLGTIIGETQYF. The CDR3 DNA reads TGCGCCAGCAGCTTGGGGACTATAATCGGAGAGACCCAGTACTTC.

This clonotype was detected only once. The chain combines TRBV12-3 or TRBV12-4 with TRBJ2-1, with 7 bases that match TRBD2. V lost 3 bases to trimming and J lost 9 bases; unmatched junction nucleotides: 8. CDR3 length: 14 residues. Here the CDR3 DNA reads TGTGCCAGCAGTTTCAGGAGCGGGACGGTTGAGCAGTTCTTC. This encodes CASSFRSGTVEQFF.

J is TRBJ2-3 and V is TRBV3-1; D might be TRBD1 (5 bases). Germline-derived CDR1 and CDR2 are LGHDT and YNNKEL (reference sequence). The CDR3 loop spans 14 amino acids. V lost 1 base and J 4 bases, leaving 9 bases between the germline ends. The CDR3 coding sequence is TGTGCCAGCAGCCAAGGGGCAGGGTCAGATACGCAGTATTTT. Translating it yields CASSQGAGSDTQYF.

This clonotype was found a few times. The chain joins TRBV19 to TRBJ2-5, with 12 bases aligning to TRBD2. V lost 7 bases, J lost 5 bases, and 8 bases stayed unmatched. Germline V gene lookup returns CDR1 LNHDA and CDR2 SQIVND (reference sequence). CDR3 length equals 15 residues. This CDR3 is CASTNLAGGAETQYF. CDR3 in DNA: TGTGCCAGTACCAACCTAGCGGGAGGGGCGGAGACCCAGTACTTC.

In DNA, the CDR3 is TGTGCCAGCAGCTCGAGGTCCCAGGGAAGGGCGAACACCGGGGAGCTGTTTTTT. Translation: CASSSRSQGRANTGELFF. J is TRBJ2-2 and V is TRBV11-1; D is perhaps TRBD1 (5 bases). Germline V gene data show CDR1 as SGHAT and CDR2 as FQDESV (reference sequence). CDR3 length: 18 residues. The ends were cut back, 4 bases at V and 0 bases at J, with 18 bases in the middle.

In this sample, this clonotype turned up a few times. This sequence joins TRBV20-1 and TRBJ1-1, with D uncertain. Germline V CDR1 and CDR2: DFQATT, SNEGSKA (reference sequence). Trimming removed 0 bases at V and 4 bases at J, with 15 bases between. There are 15 residues in the CDR3. CDR3 sequence reads: CSARDLIGRGTEAFF. The CDR3 nucleotides are TGCAGTGCTAGAGATTTAATCGGGCGAGGCACTGAAGCTTTCTTT.

This clonotype turned up a few times. The chain combines TRBV29-1 with TRBJ2-3; D unresolved. V was shortened by 0 bases and J by 5 bases, with 12 bases between the two germline ends. Germline-derived CDR1 and CDR2 are SQVTM and ANQGSEA. The CDR3 covers 14 residues. The CDR3 sequence is CSVEDQGLEDTQYF. CDR3 DNA: TGCAGCGTTGAAGATCAAGGGTTAGAAGATACGCAGTATTTT.

The chain has TRBV20-1 and TRBJ1-5; D is unclear. Per the germline V gene, CDR1 is DFQATT and CDR2 is SNEGSKA (reference sequence). Deletions cut 0 bases from V and 11 bases from J, with 14 bases between. The CDR3 is 13 amino acids. This chain's CDR3 is CSARDSLPEAQHF. CDR3 sequence (DNA): TGCAGTGCTAGAGATTCACTCCCTGAGGCCCAGCATTTT.